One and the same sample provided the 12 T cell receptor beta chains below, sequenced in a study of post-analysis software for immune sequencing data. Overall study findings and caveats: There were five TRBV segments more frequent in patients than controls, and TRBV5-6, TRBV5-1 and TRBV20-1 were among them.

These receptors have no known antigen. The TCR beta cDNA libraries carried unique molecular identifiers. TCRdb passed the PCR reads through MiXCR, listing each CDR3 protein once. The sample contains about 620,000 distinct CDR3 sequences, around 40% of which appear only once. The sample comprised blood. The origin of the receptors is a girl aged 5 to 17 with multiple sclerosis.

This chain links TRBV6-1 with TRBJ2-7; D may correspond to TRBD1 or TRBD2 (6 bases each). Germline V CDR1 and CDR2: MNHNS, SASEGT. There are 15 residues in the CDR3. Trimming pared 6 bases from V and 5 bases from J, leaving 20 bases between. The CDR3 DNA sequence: TGTGCCAGCAGGCCGGGGGCTAGTATAGTCGACGAGCAGTACTTC. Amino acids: CASRPGASIVDEQYF.

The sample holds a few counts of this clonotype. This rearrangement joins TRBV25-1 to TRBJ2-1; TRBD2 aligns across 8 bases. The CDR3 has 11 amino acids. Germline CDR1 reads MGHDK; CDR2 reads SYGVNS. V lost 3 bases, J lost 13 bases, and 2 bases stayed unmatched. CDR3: CASSEGLEQFF. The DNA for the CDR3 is TGTGCCAGCAGTGAGGGACTAGAACAGTTCTTC. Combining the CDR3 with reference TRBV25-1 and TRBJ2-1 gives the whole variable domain EADIYQTPRYLVIGTGKKITLECSQTMGHDKMYWYQQDPGMELHLIHYSYGVNSTEKGDLSSESTVSRIRTEHFPLTLESARPSHTSQYLCASSEGLEQFFGPGTRLTVL.

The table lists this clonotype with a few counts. The CDR3 loop is CASRQKIYEQYF. Written as DNA, the CDR3 is TGTGCCAGCAGGCAGAAGATTTACGAGCAGTACTTC. The chain joins TRBV2 to TRBJ2-7; D is undetermined. The CDR3 is 12 amino acids. Trimming took 6 bases from V and 4 from J, leaving 10 bases between them. Germline V gives CDR1 SNHLY, CDR2 FYNNEI.

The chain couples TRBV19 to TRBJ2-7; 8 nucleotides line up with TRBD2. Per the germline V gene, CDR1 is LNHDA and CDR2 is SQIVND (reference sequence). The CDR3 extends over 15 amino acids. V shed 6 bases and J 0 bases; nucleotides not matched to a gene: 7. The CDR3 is CASSRGGHTSYEQYF. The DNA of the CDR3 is TGTGCCAGTAGCCGGGGGGGCCACACCTCCTACGAGCAGTACTTC.

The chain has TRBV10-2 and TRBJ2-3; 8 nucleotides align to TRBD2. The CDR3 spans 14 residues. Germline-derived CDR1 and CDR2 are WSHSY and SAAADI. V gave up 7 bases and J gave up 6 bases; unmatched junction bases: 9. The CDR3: CASIPRGGWDTQYF. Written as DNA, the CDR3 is TGCGCCAGCATCCCTCGGGGGGGGTGGGATACGCAGTATTTT.

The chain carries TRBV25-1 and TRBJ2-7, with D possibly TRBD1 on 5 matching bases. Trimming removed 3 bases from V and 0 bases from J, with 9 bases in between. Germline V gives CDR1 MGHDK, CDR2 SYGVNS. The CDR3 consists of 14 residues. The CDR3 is CASSEQGGSYEQYF. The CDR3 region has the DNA TGTGCCAGCAGTGAGCAGGGCGGCTCCTACGAGCAGTACTTC.

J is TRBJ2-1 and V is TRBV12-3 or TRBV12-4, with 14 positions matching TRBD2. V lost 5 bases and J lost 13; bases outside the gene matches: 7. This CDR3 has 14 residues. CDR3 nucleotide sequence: TGTGCCAGCAGTCCGGGACTAGCGGGAGCTGCCCAGTTCTTC. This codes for CASSPGLAGAAQFF.

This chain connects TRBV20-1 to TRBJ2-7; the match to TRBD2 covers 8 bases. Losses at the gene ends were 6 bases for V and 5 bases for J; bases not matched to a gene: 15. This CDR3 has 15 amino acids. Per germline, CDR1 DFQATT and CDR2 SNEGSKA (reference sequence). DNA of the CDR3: TGCAGTGCGGGGGTATCCGGGACTAGAAGGGACGAGCAGTACTTC. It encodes CSAGVSGTRRDEQYF.

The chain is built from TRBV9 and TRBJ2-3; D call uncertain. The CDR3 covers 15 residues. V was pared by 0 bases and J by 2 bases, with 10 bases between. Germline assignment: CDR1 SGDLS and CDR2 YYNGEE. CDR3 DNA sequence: TGTGCCAGCAGCGTAGGGGCGAGATACACAGATACGCAGTATTTT. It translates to CASSVGARYTDTQYF.

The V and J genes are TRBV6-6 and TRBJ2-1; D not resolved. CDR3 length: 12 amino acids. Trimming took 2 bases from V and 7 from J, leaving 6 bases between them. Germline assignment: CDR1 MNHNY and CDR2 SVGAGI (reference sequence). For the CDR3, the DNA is TGTGCCAGCAGTTACCGGTGGAATGAGCAGTTCTTC. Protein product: CASSYRWNEQFF.

The CDR3 sequence is CASSPGQGNNQPQHF. The CDR3 coding sequence is TGTGCCAGCAGTCCAGGACAGGGCAACAATCAGCCCCAGCATTTT. The chain joins TRBV28 to TRBJ1-5; 8 bases line up with TRBD1. J gave up 3 bases and V 5 bases, and 6 bases lay outside the gene matches. Germline V gene sequence: CDR1 MDHEN, CDR2 SYDVKM. The length of the CDR3 is 15 residues.

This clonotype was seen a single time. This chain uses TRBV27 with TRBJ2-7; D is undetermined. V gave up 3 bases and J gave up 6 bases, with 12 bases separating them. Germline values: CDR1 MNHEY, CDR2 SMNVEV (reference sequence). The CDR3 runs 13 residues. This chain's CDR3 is CASSLVGTVEQYF. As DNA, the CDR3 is TGTGCCAGCAGTTTGGTGGGTACGGTCGAGCAGTACTTC.